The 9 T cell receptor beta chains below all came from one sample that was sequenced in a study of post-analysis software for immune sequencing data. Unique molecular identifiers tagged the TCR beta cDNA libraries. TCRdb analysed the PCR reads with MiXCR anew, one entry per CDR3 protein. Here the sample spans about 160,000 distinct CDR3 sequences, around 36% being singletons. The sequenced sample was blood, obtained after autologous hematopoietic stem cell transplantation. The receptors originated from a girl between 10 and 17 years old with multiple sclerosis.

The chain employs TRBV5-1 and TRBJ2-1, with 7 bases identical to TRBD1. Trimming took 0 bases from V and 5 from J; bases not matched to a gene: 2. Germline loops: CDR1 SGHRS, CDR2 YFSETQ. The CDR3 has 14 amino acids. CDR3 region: CASSLAGTDNEQFF. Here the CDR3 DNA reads TGCGCCAGCAGCTTGGCCGGGACAGACAATGAGCAGTTCTTC.

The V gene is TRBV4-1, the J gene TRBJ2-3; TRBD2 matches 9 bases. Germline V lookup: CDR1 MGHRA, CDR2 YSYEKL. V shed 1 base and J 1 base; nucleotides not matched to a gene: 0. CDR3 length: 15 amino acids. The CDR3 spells CASSQVAGGTDTQYF. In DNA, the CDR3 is TGCGCCAGCAGCCAAGTAGCGGGGGGCACAGATACGCAGTATTTT.

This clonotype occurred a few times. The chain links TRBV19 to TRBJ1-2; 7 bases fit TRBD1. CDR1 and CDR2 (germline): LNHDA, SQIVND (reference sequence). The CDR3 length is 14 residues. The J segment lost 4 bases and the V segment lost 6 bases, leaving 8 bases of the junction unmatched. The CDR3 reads CASRLTGAAYGYTF. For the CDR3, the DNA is TGTGCCAGTAGACTCACAGGGGCGGCCTATGGCTACACCTTC.

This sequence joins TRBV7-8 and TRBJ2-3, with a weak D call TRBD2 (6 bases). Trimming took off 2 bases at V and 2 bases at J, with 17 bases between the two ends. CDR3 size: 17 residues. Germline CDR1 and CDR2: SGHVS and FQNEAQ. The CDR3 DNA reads TGTGCCAGCAGCTTATTCTTGGGTCGGGGGAACACAGATACGCAGTATTTT. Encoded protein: CASSLFLGRGNTDTQYF.

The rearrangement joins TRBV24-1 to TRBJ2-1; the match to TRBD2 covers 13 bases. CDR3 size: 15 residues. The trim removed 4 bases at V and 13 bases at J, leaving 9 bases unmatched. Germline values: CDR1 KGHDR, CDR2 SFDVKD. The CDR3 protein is CATSEIGLAGDLQFF. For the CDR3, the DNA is TGTGCCACCAGTGAAATTGGACTAGCGGGAGATTTACAGTTCTTC.

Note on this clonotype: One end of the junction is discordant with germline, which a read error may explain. The CDR3 DNA reads as TGTGCCAGCAGCGACAAGGGTTGGGGGTATGGTGGCTGCACCTTC. This codes for CASSDKGWGYGGCTF. This rearrangement joins TRBV7-2 to TRBJ1-2; weak D call: TRBD1 (5 bases). CDR1 and CDR2 from the germline V gene are SGHTA and FQGNSA. CDR3 size: 15 residues.

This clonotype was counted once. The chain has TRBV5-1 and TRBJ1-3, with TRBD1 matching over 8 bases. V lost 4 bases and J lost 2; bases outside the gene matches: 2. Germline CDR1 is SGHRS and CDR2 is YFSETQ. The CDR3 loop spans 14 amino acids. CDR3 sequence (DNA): TGCGCCAGCAGCGTACAGGGGGCTGGAAACACCATATATTTT. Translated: CASSVQGAGNTIYF.

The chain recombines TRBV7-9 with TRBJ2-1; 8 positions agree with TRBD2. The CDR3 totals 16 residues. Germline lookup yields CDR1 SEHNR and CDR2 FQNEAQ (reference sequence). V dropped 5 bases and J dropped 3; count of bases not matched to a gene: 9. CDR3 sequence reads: CASSPTRGGIYNEQFF. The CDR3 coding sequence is TGTGCCAGCAGCCCGACTCGGGGGGGGATCTACAATGAGCAGTTCTTC.

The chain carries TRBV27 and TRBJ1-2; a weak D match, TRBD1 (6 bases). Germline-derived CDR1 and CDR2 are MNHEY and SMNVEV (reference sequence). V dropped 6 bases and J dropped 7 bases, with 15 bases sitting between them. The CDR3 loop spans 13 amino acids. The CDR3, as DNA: TGTGCCAGCAGACTAACAGGGTCTGGTGGCTACACCTTC. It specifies CASRLTGSGGYTF.